These 27 T cell receptor beta chains came from one sample sequenced in a study of blood T cell repertoires in COVID-19. This table comes from immunoSEQ multiplex PCR, and its TCRdb copy is limited to in-frame clones, with some not included. The sample holds some 220,000 clones, about 80% seen once. The sample comprised peripheral blood. The receptors were sampled from a woman in her twenties or thirties who had recovered from COVID-19.

The gene calls are TRBV10-1 and TRBJ2-2; D is perhaps TRBD2 (5 bases). Germline CDR1 and CDR2: WNHNN and SYGVQD (reference sequence). The CDR3 is 15 amino acids. The V end lost 2 bases, the J end lost 0 bases, and 7 bases lay between the germline ends. CDR3 DNA sequence: TGCGCCAGCAGTGAGGAGGGAACGAACACCGGGGAGCTGTTTTTT. Amino acid sequence: CASSEEGTNTGELFF.

The V gene is TRBV21-1, the J gene TRBJ1-3. TRBV21-1 is shown as a pseudogene. The CDR3 length is 16 residues. CDR3 nucleotide sequence: TGTGCCAGCCGCCGGGCAATGGGCGCGGGGGGAAACACCATATATTTT. Translation gives CASRRAMGAGGNTIYF.

This clone was counted between two and nine times. The chain carries TRBV5-1 and TRBJ1-4, with 7 bases that match TRBD1. This CDR3 comprises 15 residues. The V segment lost 3 bases and the J segment 3 bases; nucleotides outside the gene matches: 5. Germline CDR1 is SGHRS and CDR2 is YFSETQ. The CDR3 DNA sequence: TGCGCCAGCAGCTCCTTGACAGGGCCTAATGAAAAACTGTTTTTT. This sequence encodes CASSSLTGPNEKLFF.

The chain employs TRBV15 and TRBJ2-7, with a possible D match to TRBD1 (5 bases). Germline V lookup: CDR1 LNHNV, CDR2 YYDKDF (reference sequence). This CDR3 comprises 17 residues. V was clipped by 0 bases and J by 0 bases, with 15 bases between them. The CDR3 DNA follows: TGTGCCACCAGCAGAGATCAAATCAGGGTTGGCTCCTACGAGCAGTACTTC. Encoded protein: CATSRDQIRVGSYEQYF. Together with reference TRBV15 and TRBJ2-7, the CDR3 gives the full variable domain: DAMVIQNPRYQVTQFGKPVTLSCSQTLNHNVMYWYQQKSSQAPKLLFHYYDKDFNNEADTPDNFQSRRPNTSFCFLDIRSPGLGDTAMYLCATSRDQIRVGSYEQYFGPGTRLTVT.

The chain joins TRBV11-2 to TRBJ2-7; D might be TRBD2 (6 bases). Germline-derived CDR1 and CDR2 are SGHAT and FQNNGV. The CDR3 contains 17 residues. The V end was cut by 1 base, the J end by 3 bases, with 19 bases between. The CDR3 sequence is CASSLAHYSGANYEQYF. CDR3 coding DNA: TGTGCCAGCAGCTTAGCTCATTATAGCGGAGCGAACTACGAGCAGTACTTC.

This chain links TRBV6-1 with TRBJ2-7; D is unresolved. Germline lookup yields CDR1 MNHNS and CDR2 SASEGT. Trimming pared 1 base from V and 3 bases from J, leaving 13 bases between. The CDR3 is 15 amino acids. In DNA form, the CDR3 reads TGTGCCAGCAGTGAAGTCTATCCGTCCGTCTACGAGCAGTACTTC. Protein product: CASSEVYPSVYEQYF.

This chain connects TRBV10-1 to TRBJ2-2, with 13 bases lining up with TRBD2. With 9 bases clipped from V and 7 bases from J, the junction kept 11 bases outside the gene matches. CDR3 length: 16 amino acids. Germline CDR1 is WNHNN and CDR2 is SYGVQD (reference sequence). DNA of the CDR3: TGCGCCAGTTCGGTGGGACTAGCGGGATCTGGCGGGGAGCTGTTTTTT. This gives the protein CASSVGLAGSGGELFF.

This sequence joins TRBV5-4 and TRBJ2-5, with 7 bases matching TRBD1. V gave up 4 bases and J gave up 1 base; unmatched junction bases: 4. This CDR3 is 14 amino acids long. Germline loops: CDR1 SGHNT, CDR2 YYREEE (reference sequence). The CDR3 DNA is TGTGCCAGCAGCCCCTGGGACAGCCAAGAGACCCAGTACTTC. Protein: CASSPWDSQETQYF.

This CDR3 reads CASSLSTGSYNEQFF. The CDR3 coding sequence is TGTGCCAGCAGCTTATCTACGGGCTCCTACAATGAGCAGTTCTTC. The chain recombines TRBV11-1 with TRBJ2-1; no clear D gene. Germline CDR1 is SGHAT and CDR2 is FQDESV (reference sequence). The ends were cut back, 2 bases at V and 0 bases at J, with 8 bases in the middle. The CDR3 extends over 15 amino acids.

The V and J genes are TRBV28 and TRBJ2-1; no firm D call. The CDR3 sequence is 11 residues long. Germline V gene sequence: CDR1 MDHEN, CDR2 SYDVKM. The V and J ends lost 6 bases and 15 bases respectively, with 15 bases between them. The CDR3 spells CASSSRVKRFF. CDR3 DNA: TGTGCCAGCAGCTCCCGGGTAAAACGGTTCTTC.

CDR3 amino acids: CASRPPGLAQNEQFF. CDR3 nucleotide sequence: TGTGCCAGCCGGCCCCCGGGACTAGCACAAAATGAGCAGTTCTTC. This chain links TRBV7-2 with TRBJ2-1; TRBD2 agrees at 9 bases. With V trimmed by 8 bases and J by 7 bases, 12 bases remained unmatched. There are 15 residues in the CDR3. From germline, CDR1 is SGHTA and CDR2 FQGNSA.

The V and J genes are TRBV9 and TRBJ1-2, with 7 nucleotides matching TRBD1. The CDR3 contains 12 residues. The germline gives CDR1 SGDLS, CDR2 YYNGEE. The J segment lost 5 bases and the V segment lost 3 bases, leaving 1 base of the junction unmatched. The CDR3 region is CASSATGYGYTF. For the CDR3, the DNA is TGTGCCAGCAGCGCGACAGGGTATGGCTACACCTTC. Supplemented by reference TRBV9 and TRBJ1-2, the full variable domain reads DSGVTQTPKHLITATGQRVTLRCSPRSGDLSVYWYQQSLDQGLQFLIQYYNGEERAKGNILERFSAQQFPDLHSELNLSSLELGDSALYFCASSATGYGYTFGSGTRLTVV.

The table lists this clone with a count of one. The chain couples TRBV4-2 to TRBJ2-2; 8 bases map to TRBD2. Germline loops: CDR1 LGHNA, CDR2 YNFKEQ. The junction had 10 bases not matched to a gene; V was cut back by 1 base and J by 6 bases. The CDR3 spans 17 residues. This CDR3 is CASSQAPSGGIPGELFF. The CDR3 DNA reads as TGTGCCAGCAGCCAAGCCCCCTCGGGAGGGATTCCCGGGGAGCTGTTTTTT.

This clone occurred a few times. The V and J genes are TRBV19 and TRBJ1-5; TRBD1 is a possible D gene (5 bases). The germline V gene has CDR1 LNHDA and CDR2 SQIVND (reference sequence). V was cut by 5 bases and J by 0 bases, with 11 bases left in between. This CDR3 is 15 amino acids long. The CDR3: CASSGAVYSNQPQHF. The CDR3 coding sequence is TGTGCCAGTAGTGGGGCGGTCTATAGCAATCAGCCCCAGCATTTT. Looking up the rest from reference TRBV19 and TRBJ1-5 gives the full variable domain: DGGITQSPKYLFRKEGQNVTLSCEQNLNHDAMYWYRQDPGQGLRLIYYSQIVNDFQKGDIAEGYSVSREKKESFPLTVTSAQKNPTAFYLCASSGAVYSNQPQHFGDGTRLSIL.

The chain combines TRBV30 with TRBJ1-1; D is perhaps TRBD1 (6 bases). V was trimmed by 4 bases and J by 4 bases, leaving 22 bases between them. The CDR3 consists of 16 residues. CDR1 is GTSNPN and CDR2 is SVGIG in the germline V gene (reference sequence). In DNA, the CDR3 is TGTGCCTGGAACGGCAGGGGAGTGGGGGACCCCACTGAAGCTTTCTTT. This codes for CAWNGRGVGDPTEAFF.

CDR3 DNA: TGTGCCAGCAGCCCCCGGACTAGCGGGAGGGCCGCAGAGACCCAGTACTTC. Its protein is CASSPRTSGRAAETQYF. The V and J genes are TRBV11-2 and TRBJ2-5; 15 positions match TRBD2. The trim removed 5 bases at V and 4 bases at J, leaving 8 bases unmatched. Germline V CDR1 and CDR2: SGHAT, FQNNGV. This CDR3 spans 17 amino acids.

The chain carries TRBV5-1 and TRBJ1-1; TRBD1 agrees at 11 bases. This CDR3 has 15 residues. J was trimmed by 7 bases and V by 1 base; bases with no gene match: 6. CDR1 SGHRS and CDR2 YFSETQ come from the germline V gene. The CDR3, as DNA: TGCGCCAGCAGCTTGTCGTGGGACAGGGGGAGTGAAGCTTTCTTT. It translates to CASSLSWDRGSEAFF.

This chain uses TRBV4-2 with TRBJ2-1; 8 bases are a match to TRBD2. The CDR3 totals 15 residues. The V gene end was trimmed by 4 bases and the J gene end by 7 bases; junction bases not matched to a gene: 9. Germline lookup yields CDR1 LGHNA and CDR2 YNFKEQ. In nucleotides, the CDR3 is TGTGCCAGCAGCCTAGAGCGGGAGTTGAGGAATGAGCAGTTCTTC. Translating gives CASSLERELRNEQFF.

This clone has ten or more counts. The chain recombines TRBV29-1 with TRBJ1-1; 7 bases map to TRBD1. Trimming took 7 bases from V and 1 from J; bases not matched to a gene: 3. The germline V gene has CDR1 SQVTM and CDR2 ANQGSEA. The CDR3 runs to 12 residues. The CDR3 protein is CSAGQPNTEAFF. The CDR3 nucleotides are TGCAGCGCGGGACAGCCGAACACTGAAGCTTTCTTT. The entire variable domain, with the rest obtained from reference TRBV29-1 and TRBJ1-1, is as follows: SAVISQKPSRDICQRGTSLTIQCQVDSQVTMMFWYRQQPGQSLTLIATANQGSEATYESGFVIDKFPISRPNLTFSTLTVSNMSPEDSSIYLCSAGQPNTEAFFGQGTRLTVV.

V usage is TRBV19 and J usage is TRBJ1-1; 8 bases align to TRBD1. With V trimmed by 7 bases and J by 5 bases, 12 bases remained unmatched. The CDR3 covers 15 residues. Germline lookup yields CDR1 LNHDA and CDR2 SQIVND (reference sequence). The CDR3 DNA follows: TGTGCCAGTACTAGGAATCCAGGGGGCTGGACTGAAGCTTTCTTT. It codes for CASTRNPGGWTEAFF. The complete variable domain, with remaining parts taken from reference TRBV19 and TRBJ1-1, reads DGGITQSPKYLFRKEGQNVTLSCEQNLNHDAMYWYRQDPGQGLRLIYYSQIVNDFQKGDIAEGYSVSREKKESFPLTVTSAQKNPTAFYLCASTRNPGGWTEAFFGQGTRLTVV.

The chain links TRBV16 to TRBJ2-3; D is unresolved. With 2 bases removed from V and 0 bases from J, the gap between germline ends came to 6 bases. Germline CDR1 is KGHSY and CDR2 is FQNENV. The CDR3 length is 14 residues. CDR3 in amino acids: CASSQGKSTDTQYF. The CDR3 coding sequence is TGTGCCAGCAGCCAAGGCAAAAGCACAGATACGCAGTATTTT.

This chain joins TRBV7-3 and TRBJ2-2, with 11 bases matching TRBD2. The junction had 5 bases not matched to a gene; V was cut back by 0 bases and J by 2 bases. Germline CDR1 SGHTA, CDR2 FQGTGA. The CDR3 has 18 amino acids. In DNA, the CDR3 is TGTGCCAGCAGCTTAACCCTAGCGGGAGGCGGAAACACCGGGGAGCTGTTTTTT. Translating it yields CASSLTLAGGGNTGELFF.

The chain links TRBV27 to TRBJ2-2; 9 bases match TRBD1. V was pared by 5 bases and J by 4 bases, with 5 bases of the junction left unmatched. Looked up from germline, CDR1 is MNHEY and CDR2 is SMNVEV (reference sequence). This CDR3 is 15 amino acids long. The CDR3 nucleotides read TGTGCCAGCAGTCCAACAGGGGGCCGCACCGGGGAGCTGTTTTTT. It translates to CASSPTGGRTGELFF.

The chain couples TRBV19 to TRBJ1-5; TRBD1 matches 9 bases. Per the germline V gene, CDR1 is LNHDA and CDR2 is SQIVND (reference sequence). CDR3 size: 14 residues. The junction had 5 bases not matched to a gene; V was cut back by 7 bases and J by 4 bases. CDR3 protein: CASTRTGENQPQHF. Written as DNA, the CDR3 is TGTGCCAGTACGCGGACAGGGGAAAATCAGCCCCAGCATTTT.

The chain is built from TRBV4-2 and TRBJ1-3; no clear D. Germline lookup yields CDR1 LGHNA and CDR2 YNFKEQ. The CDR3 has 12 amino acids. The germline V and J ends were trimmed by 0 bases and 6 bases, with 3 bases remaining between them. The CDR3 loop reads CASSQDLNTIYF. CDR3 DNA: TGTGCCAGCAGCCAAGATCTAAACACCATATATTTT.

The genes are TRBV6-1 and TRBJ2-2; 7 bases map to TRBD1. This CDR3 has 16 amino acids. The trim removed 2 bases at V and 2 bases at J, leaving 5 bases unmatched. Germline V gene sequence: CDR1 MNHNS, CDR2 SASEGT. The CDR3: CASSEWGTENTGELFF. The CDR3 nucleotides read TGTGCCAGCAGTGAATGGGGGACAGAAAACACCGGGGAGCTGTTTTTT.

This sequence joins TRBV7-6 and TRBJ2-5, with D possibly being TRBD2 (6 bases). Germline CDR1 SGHVS, CDR2 FNYEAQ. This CDR3 is built from 13 residues. Trimming took off 3 bases at V and 4 bases at J, with 9 bases between the two ends. The CDR3 region is CASSFMGGETQYF. The CDR3, as DNA: TGTGCCAGCAGCTTTATGGGGGGAGAGACCCAGTACTTC. Complete variable domain (other parts from reference TRBV7-6 and TRBJ2-5): GAGVSQSPRYKVTKRGQDVALRCDPISGHVSLYWYRQALGQGPEFLTYFNYEAQQDKSGLPNDRFSAERPEGSISTLTIQRTEQRDSAMYRCASSFMGGETQYFGPGTRLLVL.